This T cell receptor beta chain was profiled in a study of somatic mutations in cytotoxic T cells in rheumatoid arthritis. The overall study: The researchers flow-sorted some T-cell populations stained with V beta antibodies and got nearly 100% purity, and these included V beta1+ cells sequenced for TCRB.

Findings and limits, study-wide: The top CD8+ clone topped 20% of CD8+ cells in about an eighth of the 65 patients. Measured CD8+ T-cell clonality, a value compared between rheumatoid arthritis patients and age-matched healthy controls, did not differ significantly.

Note on this clone: Its antigen is unidentified.

Germline V gene data show CDR1 as MNHEY and CDR2 as SVGAGI. The CDR3 totals 12 residues. The V and J ends lost 2 bases and 8 bases respectively, with 9 bases between them. Clones were read by immunoSEQ multiplex PCR, and TCRdb kept only the in-frame ones, dropping some. Altogether 13,000 to 15,000 clones are present, more than 65% being singletons, with the ten largest covering 8% to 13%. The chain carries TRBV6-5 and TRBJ1-1; D gene unclear. Sequenced input: CD8+ T cells sorted from blood. The TCR comes from an adult with rheumatoid arthritis. The CDR3 DNA is TGTGCCAGCAGTTACCCTGGTCCCGAAGCTTTCTTT. Translating it yields CASSYPGPEAFF.